These T cell receptor beta chains were read from a single sample in a study of T-cell memory formation after mild COVID-19. TCRdb processed the 5' RACE reads anew with MiXCR; each CDR3 protein has one entry. The sample lists some 120,000 distinct CDR3 sequences, about 17% occurring once. The sample was PBMCs or a T cell subset sorted from them (not recorded which). The receptors derive from an adult woman who had mild COVID-19 (a few samples of this study predate the infection). Cell type and time point are not known. Both conserved end residues are part of each CDR3. D genes are given only for firm matches. The size field is filled for only some rows; it gives once, few, many or a size class.

J gene	clone size	V gene	D gene	CDR3 protein	CDR3 DNA
TRBJ2-1	-	TRBV12-3/TRBV12-4	-	CASSSTRYRYNEQFF	TGTGCCAGCAGTTCCACAAGATATCGGTACAATGAGCAGTTCTTC
TRBJ1-4	-	TRBV21-1	-	CASGMDRGREKLFF	TGTGCCAGCGGTATGGACAGGGGTCGAGAAAAACTGTTTTTT
TRBJ2-1	-	TRBV4-2	TRBD2	CASSYWTEAGGPRGSYNEQFF	TGTGCCAGCAGCTACTGGACTGAAGCGGGAGGCCCGCGGGGCTCCTACAATGAGCAGTTCTTC
TRBJ2-2	few	TRBV24-1	TRBD2	CAVQGGRPATGELFF	TGTGCCGTTCAGGGCGGGAGGCCTGCTACCGGGGAGCTGTTTTTT
TRBJ2-5	-	TRBV7-3	TRBD2	CASSPGTSGGAGETQYF	TGTGCCAGCAGCCCTGGGACTAGCGGGGGGGCGGGAGAGACCCAGTACTTC
TRBJ2-1	many	TRBV15	TRBD2	CATSRESGGSYNEQFF	TGTGCCACCAGCAGAGAATCGGGGGGCTCCTACAATGAGCAGTTCTTC
TRBJ2-7	few	TRBV7-2	-	CASSFRSDTEKSYEQYF	TGTGCCAGCAGCTTCAGGTCGGATACGGAGAAATCCTACGAGCAGTACTTC
TRBJ2-7	-	TRBV7-8	TRBD2	CASSSGTTNLQEQYF	TGTGCCAGCAGCTCCGGGACTACCAATCTGCAGGAGCAGTACTTC
TRBJ2-4	few	TRBV29-1	TRBD2	CSATPGEGNIQYF	TGCAGCGCAACTCCGGGGGAGGGTAACATTCAGTACTTC
TRBJ2-7	few	TRBV5-1	TRBD1	CASSSGQRGYEQYF	TGCGCCAGCAGCTCGGGACAGCGAGGCTACGAGCAGTACTTC
TRBJ2-1	few	TRBV12-3/TRBV12-4	-	CASTPGQGSYNEQFF	TGTGCCAGCACCCCCGGTCAGGGCTCCTACAATGAGCAGTTCTTC
TRBJ1-3	-	TRBV21-1	-	CASSKVKGIGSDLSGNTIYF	TGTGCCAGCAGCAAAGTTAAAGGGATTGGGAGCGATCTCTCTGGAAACACCATATATTTT
TRBJ1-6	-	TRBV20-1	-	CSAREGSSYNSPLHF	TGCAGTGCTAGAGAGGGGAGCTCCTATAATTCACCCCTCCACTTT
TRBJ2-3	-	TRBV9	TRBD1	CASSERRQGAPTDTQYF	TGTGCCAGCAGTGAAAGGAGACAGGGGGCGCCCACAGATACGCAGTATTTT
TRBJ1-5	few	TRBV7-8	-	CASSLTEGSRGQPQHF	TGTGCCAGCAGCTTAACCGAGGGGTCTCGTGGTCAGCCCCAGCATTTT
TRBJ1-4	few	TRBV28	-	CASSPRHPTNEKLFF	TGTGCCAGCAGTCCCAGACACCCAACTAATGAAAAACTGTTTTTT
TRBJ2-3	few	TRBV7-2	-	CASISRGLPSVNTDTQYF	TGTGCCAGCATCAGTAGAGGACTACCCTCCGTCAACACAGATACGCAGTATTTT
TRBJ2-7	few	TRBV10-3	TRBD1	CAIRDSGTGSHEQYF	TGTGCCATCAGAGACTCCGGGACAGGGTCCCACGAGCAGTACTTC
TRBJ1-3	few	TRBV15	-	CATSRDFLSGNTIYF	TGTGCCACCAGCAGAGATTTTTTGTCTGGAAACACCATATATTTT
TRBJ2-6	-	TRBV6-5	-	CASTVGTSGANVLTF	TGTGCCAGCACTGTGGGTACTTCTGGGGCCAACGTCCTGACTTTC
TRBJ2-1	-	TRBV12-3/TRBV12-4	-	CASSLGYRDTQLNSYNEQFF	TGTGCCAGCAGTTTAGGGTATAGGGATACCCAACTTAACTCCTACAATGAGCAGTTCTTC
TRBJ2-2	-	TRBV27	-	CASSFRWRSTGELFF	TGTGCCAGCAGTTTTAGGTGGAGGAGTACGGGGGAGCTGTTTTTT
TRBJ1-4	few	TRBV19	-	CASSDGGSNEKLFF	TGTGCCAGTAGTGACGGGGGCTCTAATGAAAAACTGTTTTTT
TRBJ1-1	few	TRBV12-3/TRBV12-4	-	CASGRNVNTEAFF	TGTGCCAGCGGTCGGAATGTAAACACTGAAGCTTTCTTT
TRBJ1-6	few	TRBV6-2/TRBV6-3	-	CASSPASVVLNSPLHF	TGTGCCAGCAGTCCCGCGTCGGTGGTGCTTAATTCACCCCTCCACTTT
TRBJ1-1	-	TRBV19	-	CASRWAGDTEAFF	TGTGCCAGTCGCTGGGCGGGGGACACTGAAGCTTTCTTT
TRBJ2-1	few	TRBV30	-	CAWSAMYNEQFF	TGTGCCTGGTCGGCCATGTATAATGAGCAGTTCTTC
TRBJ2-1	few	TRBV2	-	CASSGFEQFF	TGTGCCAGCAGTGGGTTTGAGCAGTTCTTC
TRBJ2-7	-	TRBV3-1	TRBD1	CASSHGTGTYEQYF	TGTGCCAGCAGCCACGGGACAGGCACCTACGAGCAGTACTTC
TRBJ2-1	few	TRBV5-1	TRBD2	CASSPLPSLAGALYNEQFF	TGCGCCAGCAGCCCCTTGCCTTCTCTAGCGGGAGCTCTCTACAATGAGCAGTTCTTC
TRBJ2-2	few	TRBV18	-	CASSPGFTGELFF	TGTGCCAGCTCACCAGGATTTACCGGGGAGCTGTTTTTT
TRBJ1-2	many	TRBV2	TRBD1	CASSQPEGTGGYTF	TGTGCCAGCTCACAACCGGAGGGGACAGGGGGCTACACCTTC
TRBJ2-7	few	TRBV9	-	CASSAAGTSTGEQYF	TGTGCCAGCAGCGCGGCCGGGACATCAACGGGGGAGCAGTACTTC
TRBJ1-1	-	TRBV12-3/TRBV12-4	TRBD1	CASSRRGTGNTEAFF	TGTGCCAGCAGTCGCCGTGGGACAGGGAACACTGAAGCTTTCTTT
TRBJ1-2	few	TRBV12-3/TRBV12-4	-	CASSPANYGYTF	TGTGCCAGCAGTCCAGCTAACTATGGCTACACCTTC
TRBJ1-1	-	TRBV30	TRBD1	CAWREPGTGAEAFF	TGTGCCTGGAGGGAACCCGGGACAGGGGCTGAAGCTTTCTTT
TRBJ2-1	few	TRBV9	TRBD2	CASSAALAGGPDNEQFF	TGTGCCAGCAGCGCAGCCCTAGCGGGAGGGCCCGACAATGAGCAGTTCTTC
TRBJ2-3	-	TRBV15	-	CATSRVLADTQYF	TGTGCCACCAGCAGAGTTCTGGCAGATACGCAGTATTTT
TRBJ2-3	few	TRBV7-3	-	CASSLTASTDTQYF	TGTGCCAGCAGCTTAACGGCTAGCACAGATACGCAGTATTTT
TRBJ2-7	-	TRBV13	-	CASNEKVGTYEQYF	TGTGCCAGCAATGAAAAGGTGGGGACCTACGAGCAGTACTTC
TRBJ1-1	few	TRBV5-1	-	CASSLERRGTEAFF	TGCGCCAGCAGCTTGGAACGGAGGGGGACTGAAGCTTTCTTT
TRBJ2-1	-	TRBV10-3	-	CAISDRDSLADEQFF	TGTGCCATCAGTGACCGGGACTCCCTCGCGGATGAGCAGTTCTTC
TRBJ2-7	once	TRBV3-1	-	CASSQGGAGNDEQYF	TGTGCCAGCAGCCAAGGGGGAGCGGGCAACGACGAGCAGTACTTC